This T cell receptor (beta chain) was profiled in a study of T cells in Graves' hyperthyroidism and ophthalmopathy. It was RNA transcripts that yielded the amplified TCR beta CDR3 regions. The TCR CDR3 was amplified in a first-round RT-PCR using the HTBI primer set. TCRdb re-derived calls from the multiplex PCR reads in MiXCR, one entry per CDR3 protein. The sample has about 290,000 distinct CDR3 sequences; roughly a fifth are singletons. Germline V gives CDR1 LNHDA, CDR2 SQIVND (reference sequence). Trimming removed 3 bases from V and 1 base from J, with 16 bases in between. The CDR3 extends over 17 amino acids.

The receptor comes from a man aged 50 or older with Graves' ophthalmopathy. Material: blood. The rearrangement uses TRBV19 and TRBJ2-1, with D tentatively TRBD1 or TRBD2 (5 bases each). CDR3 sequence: CASSIEGLMLSYNEQFF. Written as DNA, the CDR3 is TGTGCCAGTAGTATCGAGGGGCTTATGTTATCCTACAATGAGCAGTTCTTC.